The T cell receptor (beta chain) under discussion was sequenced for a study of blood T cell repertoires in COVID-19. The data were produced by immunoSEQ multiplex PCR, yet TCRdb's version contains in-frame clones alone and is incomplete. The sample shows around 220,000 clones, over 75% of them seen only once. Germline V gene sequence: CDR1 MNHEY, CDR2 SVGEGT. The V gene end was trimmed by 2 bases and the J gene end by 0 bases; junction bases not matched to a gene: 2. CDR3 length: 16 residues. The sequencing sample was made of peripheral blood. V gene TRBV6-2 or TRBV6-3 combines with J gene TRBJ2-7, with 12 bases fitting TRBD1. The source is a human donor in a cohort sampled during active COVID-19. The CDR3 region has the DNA TGTGCCAGCAGTTACCGGGACAGGGGGCCCTCCTACGAGCAGTACTTC. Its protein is CASSYRDRGPSYEQYF.